This entry concerns a single T cell receptor beta chain. Its antigen is not known. Here immunoSEQ multiplex PCR was the method, and the copy in TCRdb shows in-frame clones only, minus some. The repertoire includes about 3,800 clones, around 40% of them detected once, and approximately 81% sits in the top ten. The sample is drawn from a study of STAT3 mutations in large granular lymphocyte leukemia. Study information: More than half of T-LGLL patients received immunosuppressive therapy.

Study-wide points: In some patients, a small highly pathogenic clone possibly went undetected. Every T-cell large granular lymphocyte leukemia patient had at least one immunodominant TCR beta clonotype. After therapy, 6 of 18 patients switched clonotypes, all new clones STAT3 wild type.

Germline V lookup: CDR1 MGHDK, CDR2 SYGVNS. V shed 1 base and J shed 5 bases, with 8 bases lying between them. The CDR3 length is 14 residues. The chain uses TRBV25-1 and TRBJ1-4; no clear D gene. The receptor's source is a man aged 55 to 70 with T-cell large granular lymphocyte leukemia. Some clones in this sample may be carry-over from other donors' samples. The sequenced material came from peripheral blood mononuclear cells. CDR3 loop: CASSEWAENEKLFF. The CDR3, as DNA: TGTGCCAGCAGTGAATGGGCTGAAAATGAAAAACTGTTTTTT.